This TCR beta chain was found in a study of blood T cell repertoires in COVID-19. This clone has only a few counts. Libraries were prepared by immunoSEQ multiplex PCR; TCRdb keeps only in-frame clonotypes and omits some of them. The sample lists hundreds of thousands of clones; more than 75% were seen once. CDR1 and CDR2 (germline): MNHNY, SVGAGI (reference sequence). The CDR3 consists of 17 residues. The V end lost 5 bases, the J end lost 0 bases, and 17 bases lay between the germline ends. All recovered Cohort 3 donors got two negative PCRs, got clearance, or saw symptom resolution. This receptor was identified in a young man who had recovered from COVID-19. The chain combines TRBV6-6 with TRBJ1-3, with D possibly matching TRBD1 (6 bases). Sequencing was carried out using PBMCs or T cells enriched from blood (not recorded which). The CDR3 bases are TGTGCCAGCAGTCGTGTTTTCGGACAGAGCTCTGGAAACACCATATATTTT. It translates to CASSRVFGQSSGNTIYF.